This T cell receptor (beta chain) was retrieved from a study of neurological immune-mediated disorders. General study results and limits: No CDR3 amino acid sequences were shared by expanded clones across subjects, suggesting private repertoires in all groups.

The sample holds many counts of this clonotype. Its antigen is currently unknown. The CDR3 sequence is 14 residues long. V was shortened by 0 bases and J by 6 bases, with 13 bases between the two germline ends. Germline-derived CDR1 and CDR2 are DFQATT and SNEGSKA (reference sequence). A single run covered 15-18 subjects with over 170 million TCR-beta sequences. TCRdb reprocessed the 5' RACE reads via MiXCR and lists one record per CDR3 protein. This table has tens of thousands of distinct CDR3 sequences, under 20% appearing once. The chain employs TRBV20-1 and TRBJ2-3; D is undetermined. Sequencing input: PBMCs. The receptor comes from a woman aged 40 to 50 in good health. The CDR3 sequence: CSARDPVGVDTQYF. The CDR3 DNA is TGCAGTGCTAGAGACCCGGTTGGAGTGGATACGCAGTATTTT.